This TCR beta chain was observed in a study of tumor and adjacent non-tumor tissue in lung cancer. The overall study: Patients comprised approximately eleven adenocarcinoma, a couple of squamous cell carcinoma and 1 small cell lung cancer. Stage I to III disease affected approximately 11 men and roughly 5 women aged roughly 30 to 76.

Study results and caveats: Tumor repertoires had a smaller top 100 clone share than normal lung.

No cell sorting was done before RNA was extracted from the tissue. Chemotherapy-naive patients with new lung cancer underwent thoracic surgery in China, August–late 2014. CDR1 is GTSNPN and CDR2 is SVGIG in the germline V gene (reference sequence). This CDR3 spans 14 amino acids. This clonotype was seen only once. Its specificity is not known. The junction does not match germline at one end; this may be a read error. Three rounds of nested PCR, following a modified ARM-PCR protocol, produced the TCRbeta library. TCRdb redid the calling of the multiplex PCR reads with MiXCR, one entry per CDR3 protein. The sample carries tens of thousands of distinct CDR3 sequences, 80% to 85% recorded once.

What was sequenced was lung tumor tissue. This chain links TRBV30 with TRBJ1-5; 8 nucleotides agree with TRBD1. This receptor was obtained from a woman aged 50 to 60 with non-small cell lung cancer. CDR3 in DNA: TGTACCTGGGGCGGACAGGGTAGGGGTCGGCCCCAGCATTTT. Its translation: CTWGGQGRGRPQHF.